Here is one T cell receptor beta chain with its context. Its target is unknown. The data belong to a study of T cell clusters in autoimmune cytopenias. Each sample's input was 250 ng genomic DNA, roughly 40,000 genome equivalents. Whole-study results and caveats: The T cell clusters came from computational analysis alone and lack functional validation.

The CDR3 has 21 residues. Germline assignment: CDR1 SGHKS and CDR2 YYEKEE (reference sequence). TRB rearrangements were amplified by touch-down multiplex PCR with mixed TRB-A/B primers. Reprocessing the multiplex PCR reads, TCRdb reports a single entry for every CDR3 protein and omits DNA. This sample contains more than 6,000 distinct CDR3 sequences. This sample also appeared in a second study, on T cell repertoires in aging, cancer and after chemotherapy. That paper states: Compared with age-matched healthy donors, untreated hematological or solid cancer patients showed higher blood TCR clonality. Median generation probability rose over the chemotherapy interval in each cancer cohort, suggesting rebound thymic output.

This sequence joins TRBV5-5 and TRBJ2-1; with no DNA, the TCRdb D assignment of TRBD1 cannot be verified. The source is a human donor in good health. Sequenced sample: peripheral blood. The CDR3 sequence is CASSHLDLLTILGREYNEQFF.